This record looks at one T cell receptor beta chain sequence and its context. Reverse transcription of all isolated RNA meant that expressed TCRB transcripts were sequenced. Sequencing used immunoSEQ multiplex PCR; TCRdb keeps in-frame clones, though not all of them. The profile shows about 360,000 clones, around an eighth of them singletons. The sample comes from a study of beta chain features in type 1 diabetes. The CDR3 is made up of 14 amino acids. Germline V gene lookup returns CDR1 SGHTA and CDR2 FQGNSA. Trimming removed 1 base from V and 5 bases from J; junction bases left unmatched: 0. The genes are TRBV7-2 and TRBJ1-1, with 11 bases that match TRBD1. Sequences were obtained from naive CD4+ T cells from blood. This receptor was taken from a young man in good health. DNA of the CDR3: TGTGCCAGCAGCTTAGGGGACAGGGGGACTGAAGCTTTCTTT. This encodes CASSLGDRGTEAFF.